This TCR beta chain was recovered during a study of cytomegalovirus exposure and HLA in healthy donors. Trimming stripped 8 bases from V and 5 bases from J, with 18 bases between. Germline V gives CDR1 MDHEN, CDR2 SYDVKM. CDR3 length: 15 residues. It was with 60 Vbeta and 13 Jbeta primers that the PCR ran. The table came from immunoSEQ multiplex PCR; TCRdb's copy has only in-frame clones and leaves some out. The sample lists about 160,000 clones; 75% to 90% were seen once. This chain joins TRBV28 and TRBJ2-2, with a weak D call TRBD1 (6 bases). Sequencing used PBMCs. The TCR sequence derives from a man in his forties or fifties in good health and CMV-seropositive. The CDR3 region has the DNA TGTGCCAGCGACACAGGGAGAAGTGAAACCGGGGAGCTGTTTTTT. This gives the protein CASDTGRSETGELFF. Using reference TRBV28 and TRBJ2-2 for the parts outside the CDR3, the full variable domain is DVKVTQSSRYLVKRTGEKVFLECVQDMDHENMFWYRQDPGLGLRLIYFSYDVKMKEKGDIPEGYSVSREKKERFSLILESASTNQTSMYLCASDTGRSETGELFFGEGSRLTVL.